The clone carrying this TCR beta chain was detected once. Its antigen remains unidentified. The sample belongs to a study of T cell responses to AZD1222 COVID-19 vaccine. General study findings and limits: Nearly half of the spike-specific TCRs reportedly recognize variant regions that carry no mutations. Females made up more of the donors, who were largely white British, and clonal diversity may have come out too low.

The protocol was immunoSEQ multiplex PCR, while the TCRdb copy is restricted to in-frame clones and leaves out a portion. The table lists 99,000 or so clones, about 88% of them singletons. The germline V and J ends were trimmed by 4 bases and 3 bases, with 4 bases remaining between them. Germline V gene data show CDR1 as MNHEY and CDR2 as SVGAGI. This CDR3 has 12 residues. The source of this sequence is an adult in good health. Specimen: peripheral blood, collected on day 0 of AZD1222 vaccination. The rearrangement uses TRBV6-5 and TRBJ1-3; D remains ambiguous. DNA for the CDR3: TGTGCCAGCAGTTCCGATGGAAACACCATATATTTT. Amino acids: CASSSDGNTIYF.